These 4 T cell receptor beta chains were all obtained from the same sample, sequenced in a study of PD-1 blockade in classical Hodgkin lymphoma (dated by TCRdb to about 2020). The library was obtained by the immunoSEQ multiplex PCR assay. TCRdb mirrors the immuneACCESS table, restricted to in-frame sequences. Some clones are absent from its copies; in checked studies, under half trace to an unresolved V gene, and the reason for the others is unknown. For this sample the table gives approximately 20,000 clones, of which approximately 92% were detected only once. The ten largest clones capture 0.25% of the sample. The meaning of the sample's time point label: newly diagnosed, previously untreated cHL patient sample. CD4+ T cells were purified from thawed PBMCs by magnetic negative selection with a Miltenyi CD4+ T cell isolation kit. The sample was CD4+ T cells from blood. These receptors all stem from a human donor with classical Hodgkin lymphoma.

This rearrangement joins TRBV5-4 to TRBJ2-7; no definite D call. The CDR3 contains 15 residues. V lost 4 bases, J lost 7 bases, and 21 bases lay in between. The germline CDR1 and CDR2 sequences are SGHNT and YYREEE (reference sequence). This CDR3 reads CASSPITQAITEQYF. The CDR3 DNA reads TGTGCCAGCAGCCCCATCACCCAGGCCATTACGGAGCAGTACTTC.

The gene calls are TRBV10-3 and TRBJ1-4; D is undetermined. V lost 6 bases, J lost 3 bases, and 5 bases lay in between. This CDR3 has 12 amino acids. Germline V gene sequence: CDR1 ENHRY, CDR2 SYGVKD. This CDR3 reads CAIRLPNEKLFF. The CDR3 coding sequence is TGTGCCATCAGGCTCCCTAATGAAAAACTGTTTTTT.

CDR3: CSAYGYGYTF. For the CDR3, the DNA is TGCAGTGCGTACGGGTATGGCTACACCTTC. The V and J genes are TRBV20-1 and TRBJ1-2; D is unclear. In germline, CDR1 is DFQATT, CDR2 SNEGSKA (reference sequence). The CDR3 is 10 amino acids. V dropped 6 bases and J dropped 5 bases, with 7 bases sitting between them.

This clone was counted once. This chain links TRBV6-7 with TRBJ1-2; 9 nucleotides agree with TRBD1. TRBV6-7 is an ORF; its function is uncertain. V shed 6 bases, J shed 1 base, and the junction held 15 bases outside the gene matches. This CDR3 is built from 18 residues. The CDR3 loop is CASRTPPDRGHCNYGYTF. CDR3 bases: TGTGCCAGCAGAACCCCCCCGGACAGGGGCCATTGTAACTATGGCTACACCTTC.